Listed here are 17 T cell receptor beta chains from one sample, sequenced in a study of CD8 T cells in ankylosing spondylitis. Overall study findings and caveats: About 8 highly homologous variants made up a TCR beta motif that seemed to typify ankylosing spondylitis blood.

These receptors' antigens are unknown. In TCRdb, the 5' RACE reads were re-called with MiXCR into one record per CDR3 protein. The sample holds more than 600,000 distinct CDR3 sequences, around 20% seen once. The sample taken for sequencing was blood, either unsorted or a sorted T cell fraction (not recorded which). All receptors derive from a male donor with ankylosing spondylitis.

In this sample, this clonotype turned up many times. The rearrangement uses TRBV6-1 and TRBJ2-7; D may be TRBD1 (5 bases). V lost 2 bases, J lost 3 bases, and 14 bases lay in between. Germline V gene data show CDR1 as MNHNS and CDR2 as SASEGT. The CDR3 loop spans 15 amino acids. CDR3 amino acids: CASSEQGAEFYEQYF. CDR3 DNA sequence: TGTGCCAGCAGTGAACAGGGTGCCGAATTCTACGAGCAGTACTTC.

J is TRBJ2-5 and V is TRBV7-2, with D maybe TRBD2 (5 bases). The V gene's germline CDR1 is SGHTA and CDR2 FQGNSA. V lost 1 base to trimming and J lost 6 bases, with 15 bases between them. CDR3 size: 15 residues. The CDR3 nucleotides are TGTGCCAGCAGCTTAGTCGCGGGCGCCCCCAAGACCCAGTACTTC. Encoded protein: CASSLVAGAPKTQYF.

This clonotype occurred a few times. J is TRBJ2-1 and V is TRBV10-3; 9 positions match TRBD1. The V segment lost 6 bases and the J segment 6 bases; nucleotides outside the gene matches: 3. Germline V CDR1 and CDR2: ENHRY, SYGVKD. The CDR3 spans 13 residues. The CDR3 nucleotides read TGTGCCATCAGGACAGGGGGGGGCAATGAGCAGTTCTTC. Protein product: CAIRTGGGNEQFF.

The V call is TRBV20-1, the J call TRBJ2-2; TRBD2 aligns across 8 bases. The CDR3 consists of 15 residues. V lost 6 bases, J lost 1 base, and 7 bases stayed unmatched. Germline CDR1 and CDR2: DFQATT and SNEGSKA (reference sequence). CDR3 nucleotide sequence: TGCAGTGCATCTCGCGGGGGGTGGAACACCGGGGAGCTGTTTTTT. This sequence encodes CSASRGGWNTGELFF.

V gene TRBV5-4 combines with J gene TRBJ2-1; D not certain. Trimming took 0 bases from V and 3 from J, leaving 7 bases between them. The CDR3 extends over 14 amino acids. Germline assignment: CDR1 SGHNT and CDR2 YYREEE (reference sequence). The CDR3 loop reads CASSLAENYNEQFF. The CDR3 DNA follows: TGTGCCAGCAGCTTGGCGGAGAACTACAATGAGCAGTTCTTC. The full variable domain, its missing parts supplied by reference TRBV5-4 and TRBJ2-1, is ETGVTQSPTHLIKTRGQQVTLRCSSQSGHNTVSWYQQALGQGPQFIFQYYREEENGRGNFPPRFSGLQFPNYSSELNVNALELDDSALYLCASSLAENYNEQFFGPGTRLTVL.

The chain combines TRBV5-1 with TRBJ2-1; 8 bases are shared with TRBD2. This CDR3 has 16 residues. Germline values: CDR1 SGHRS, CDR2 YFSETQ. Trimming removed 0 bases from V and 0 bases from J; junction bases left unmatched: 2. The CDR3 DNA reads TGCGCCAGCAGCTTGGCCAGCGGGGGCTCCTACAATGAGCAGTTCTTC. Its protein product is CASSLASGGSYNEQFF.

V and J are TRBV7-9 and TRBJ1-1; TRBD1 is a possible D gene (6 bases). The V gene lost 0 bases and the J gene lost 2 bases, with 10 bases spanning the gap. This CDR3 spans 15 amino acids. Germline V CDR1 and CDR2: SEHNR, FQNEAQ (reference sequence). The CDR3 protein is CASSLAGASNTEAFF. CDR3 DNA sequence: TGTGCCAGCAGCTTAGCGGGGGCTTCCAACACTGAAGCTTTCTTT.

DNA for the CDR3: TGTGCCAGCAGTTTATGGGGGGCTGAGAACACTGAAGCTTTCTTT. Protein: CASSLWGAENTEAFF. The V call is TRBV12-3 or TRBV12-4, the J call TRBJ1-1; perhaps TRBD1 as D (6 bases). Trimming took 2 bases from V and 1 from J, leaving 11 bases between them. The CDR3 extends over 15 amino acids.

This clonotype was observed a few times. The J gene is TRBJ2-1, the V gene TRBV15; D call uncertain. There are 13 residues in the CDR3. V gave up 0 bases and J gave up 6 bases, with 6 bases separating them. Germline V gene sequence: CDR1 LNHNV, CDR2 YYDKDF (reference sequence). The DNA for the CDR3 is TGTGCCACCAGCAGAGAACAGACCAATGAGCAGTTCTTC. Its translation: CATSREQTNEQFF. Full variable domain (outside the CDR3, taken from reference TRBV15 and TRBJ2-1): DAMVIQNPRYQVTQFGKPVTLSCSQTLNHNVMYWYQQKSSQAPKLLFHYYDKDFNNEADTPDNFQSRRPNTSFCFLDIRSPGLGDTAMYLCATSREQTNEQFFGPGTRLTVL.

The gene calls are TRBV20-1 and TRBJ2-7, with 9 bases fitting TRBD2. Trimming cost V 2 bases and J 5 bases; bases outside gene matches: 7. This CDR3 region has 14 residues. CDR1 and CDR2 from the germline V gene are DFQATT and SNEGSKA (reference sequence). The CDR3, as DNA: TGCAGTGCTAGATTGGTAGCGGGAGCCCACGAGCAGTACTTC. This encodes CSARLVAGAHEQYF.

This clonotype has ten or more counts. This chain connects TRBV29-1 to TRBJ2-3, with D possibly TRBD2 on 6 matching bases. V lost 6 bases to trimming and J lost 3 bases, with 7 bases between them. Germline V gene data show CDR1 as SQVTM and CDR2 as ANQGSEA. This CDR3 comprises 11 residues. The CDR3 sequence is CSVTSTDTQYF. The CDR3 DNA reads as TGCAGCGTGACTAGTACAGATACGCAGTATTTT.

This clonotype was seen a few times. Here the CDR3 reads CASRVVGGYEQYF. DNA for the CDR3: TGTGCCAGTCGGGTGGTAGGGGGCTACGAGCAGTACTTC. The chain employs TRBV12-3 or TRBV12-4 and TRBJ2-7, with D maybe TRBD1 (6 bases). Trimming removed 9 bases from V and 3 bases from J, with 15 bases in between. This CDR3 region has 13 residues.

This clonotype has more than one count but fewer than ten. The genes are TRBV7-8 and TRBJ2-2; D unresolved. The germline CDR1 and CDR2 sequences are SGHVS and FQNEAQ. The CDR3 is 16 amino acids. Deletions cut 1 base from V and 5 bases from J, with 14 bases between. The CDR3 coding sequence is TGTGCCAGCAGCTTAGGAGTCGATCGGGTGACCGGGGAGCTGTTTTTT. Its translation is CASSLGVDRVTGELFF.

This clonotype has a handful of counts. The rearrangement joins TRBV29-1 to TRBJ2-2, with 10 bases matching TRBD1. V lost 6 bases to trimming and J lost 0 bases; unmatched junction nucleotides: 1. The CDR3 is 14 amino acids. CDR1 and CDR2 from the germline V gene are SQVTM and ANQGSEA. The CDR3 sequence: CSVGTGANTGELFF. CDR3 bases: TGCAGCGTCGGGACAGGGGCGAACACCGGGGAGCTGTTTTTT.

This clonotype was seen a few times. The rearrangement joins TRBV6-2 or TRBV6-3 to TRBJ1-5; D gene uncertain. The CDR3 has 16 residues. V lost 0 bases and J lost 1, with 10 bases in between. CDR1 and CDR2 (germline): MNHEY, SVGEGT. The chain's CDR3 is CASSYSGHRSNQPQHF. DNA for the CDR3: TGTGCCAGCAGTTACTCTGGGCATAGAAGCAATCAGCCCCAGCATTTT.

This CDR3 is CSASGGAAKNIQYF. In DNA, the CDR3 is TGCAGTGCTAGTGGAGGGGCGGCCAAAAACATTCAGTACTTC. The chain is built from TRBV20-1 and TRBJ2-4; TRBD2 is a possible D gene (6 bases). The CDR3 has 14 amino acids. V shed 3 bases and J shed 1 base, with 10 bases lying between them. Germline loops: CDR1 DFQATT, CDR2 SNEGSKA (reference sequence).

V and J are TRBV10-3 and TRBJ1-1, with D unresolved. The CDR3 is 17 residues long. The germline V gene encodes CDR1 ENHRY and CDR2 SYGVKD. Deletions cut 3 bases from V and 1 base from J, with 18 bases between. CDR3 bases: TGTGCCATCAGTGACCCGCGTCCTAGCCTGGGGAACACTGAAGCTTTCTTT. Its protein product is CAISDPRPSLGNTEAFF.